The next 18 T cell receptor beta chains were all read from a single sample in a study of cytomegalovirus exposure and HLA in healthy donors. The PCR was carried out with 60 Vbeta primers and 13 Jbeta primers. Sequenced by immunoSEQ multiplex PCR; TCRdb stores in-frame clones only, minus some. The data contain 150,000 to 200,000 clones, 82% of them singletons. Sequencing used PBMCs. The receptors were gathered from a girl aged 10 to 17 in good health and CMV-seropositive.

This clone was seen a single time. The rearrangement joins TRBV29-1 to TRBJ2-3; TRBD2 matches at 8 bases. Germline loops: CDR1 SQVTM, CDR2 ANQGSEA. The CDR3 has 15 residues. V lost 4 bases, J lost 2 bases, and 8 bases stayed unmatched. CDR3 bases: TGCAGCGTTGCCCCCCGGGGGGGTTTCACAGATACGCAGTATTTT. This translates into CSVAPRGGFTDTQYF.

J is TRBJ1-2 and V is TRBV7-2; D possibly corresponds to TRBD1 (5 bases). Trimming took 1 base from V and 12 from J, leaving 15 bases between them. This CDR3 contains 13 residues. Germline V gives CDR1 SGHTA, CDR2 FQGNSA. The CDR3 sequence: CASSLVLQGVHTF. Here the CDR3 DNA reads TGTGCCAGCAGCTTAGTTTTGCAGGGCGTGCACACCTTC.

The chain has TRBV6-6 and TRBJ1-2; D perhaps matches TRBD1 (6 bases). The CDR3 length is 16 residues. Between the trimmed V and J ends, which lost 0 bases and 1 base, there was a span of 12 bases. In germline, CDR1 is MNHNY, CDR2 SVGAGI (reference sequence). CDR3 amino acids: CASSYSSGDVNYGYTF. In nucleotides, the CDR3 is TGTGCCAGCAGTTACTCGTCAGGGGATGTTAACTATGGCTACACCTTC.

This clone was detected only once. V is TRBV7-2 and J is TRBJ2-7; 10 positions agree with TRBD2. This CDR3 contains 15 residues. The ends lost 2 bases at V and 2 bases at J; junction bases unmatched: 3. Germline assignment: CDR1 SGHTA and CDR2 FQGNSA. CDR3 region: CASSLRTSGTYEQYF. The CDR3 DNA sequence: TGTGCCAGCAGCTTACGGACTAGCGGAACCTACGAGCAGTACTTC.

The chain couples TRBV27 to TRBJ2-7, with D tentatively TRBD1 (6 bases). Germline-derived CDR1 and CDR2 are MNHEY and SMNVEV (reference sequence). The CDR3 is 16 residues long. Trimming removed 3 bases from V and 3 bases from J, with 18 bases in between. The CDR3 reads CASSFGWGRGGYEQYF. The CDR3 DNA reads TGTGCCAGCAGTTTCGGGTGGGGGCGAGGGGGCTACGAGCAGTACTTC.

The genes are TRBV25-1 and TRBJ2-5; 10 nucleotides agree with TRBD2. The trim removed 8 bases at V and 5 bases at J, leaving 8 bases unmatched. The germline CDR1 and CDR2 sequences are MGHDK and SYGVNS. This CDR3 is built from 14 residues. The CDR3 sequence is CASRSGRGGETQYF. The CDR3 DNA sequence: TGTGCCAGCCGAAGCGGGAGGGGGGGGGAGACCCAGTACTTC.

The genes are TRBV7-2 and TRBJ2-3, with TRBD2 identical over 7 bases. CDR1 SGHTA and CDR2 FQGNSA come from the germline V gene. This CDR3 has 17 residues. The trim removed 3 bases at V and 4 bases at J, leaving 13 bases unmatched. The CDR3 DNA sequence: TGTGCCAGCAGCTTCCCTTCATTCGGGGGGAGCGCAGATACGCAGTATTTT. It encodes CASSFPSFGGSADTQYF. The full variable domain, in which reference TRBV7-2 and TRBJ2-3 provide the parts outside the CDR3, is GAGVSQSPSNKVTEKGKDVELRCDPISGHTALYWYRQSLGQGLEFLIYFQGNSAPDKSGLPSDRFSAERTGGSVSTLTIQRTQQEDSAVYLCASSFPSFGGSADTQYFGPGTRLTVL.

This clone was recorded only once. The J gene is TRBJ2-5, the V gene TRBV11-2; 7 bases match TRBD1. Trimming cost V 5 bases and J 1 base; bases outside gene matches: 7. The CDR3 has 15 residues. The germline V gene has CDR1 SGHAT and CDR2 FQNNGV. For the CDR3, the DNA is TGTGCCAGCAGCACAGGGACAGTCCTCCAAGAGACCCAGTACTTC. Its protein is CASSTGTVLQETQYF.

The chain is built from TRBV7-8 and TRBJ1-4; D is unresolved. This CDR3 contains 15 residues. V was trimmed by 2 bases and J by 1 base, leaving 8 bases between them. CDR1 and CDR2 from the germline V gene are SGHVS and FQNEAQ. CDR3 loop: CASSLKSGTNEKLFF. The CDR3 nucleotides read TGTGCCAGCAGCTTAAAATCAGGAACTAATGAAAAACTGTTTTTT.

The chain couples TRBV4-3 to TRBJ1-1; D remains unclear. CDR3 length: 14 amino acids. The germline V gene encodes CDR1 LGHNA and CDR2 YSLEER. The V end was cut by 0 bases, the J end by 1 base, with 6 bases between. The CDR3, as DNA: TGCGCCAGCAGCCAAGACCTCCCGAACACTGAAGCTTTCTTT. This translates into CASSQDLPNTEAFF.

The chain employs TRBV27 and TRBJ1-5; a possible D gene is TRBD1 (6 bases). Germline values: CDR1 MNHEY, CDR2 SMNVEV (reference sequence). The CDR3 has 14 residues. V lost 9 bases to trimming and J lost 0 bases, with 12 bases between them. The CDR3 bases are TGTGCCAGTGTCACAGGGATTAGCAATCAGCCCCAGCATTTT. Translated: CASVTGISNQPQHF.

The V gene is TRBV15, the J gene TRBJ2-5; D perhaps matches TRBD1 (6 bases). The J call may be faulty, since TRBJ2-7 better matches the DNA end. Per germline, CDR1 LNHNV and CDR2 YYDKDF (reference sequence). The CDR3 covers 20 residues. The CDR3 sequence is CATSREGETGEVRLGYEQYF. CDR3 nucleotide sequence: TGTGCCACCAGCAGAGAGGGGGAGACAGGTGAAGTACGGCTGGGCTACGAGCAGTACTTC.

The J gene is TRBJ2-1, the V gene TRBV29-1; no definite D call. Germline-derived CDR1 and CDR2 are SQVTM and ANQGSEA. The CDR3 covers 13 residues. V was clipped by 4 bases and J by 0 bases, with 7 bases between them. In DNA form, the CDR3 reads TGCAGCGTTGGGCCTGACTCCTACAATGAGCAGTTCTTC. Translated: CSVGPDSYNEQFF.

This sequence joins TRBV19 and TRBJ1-4; TRBD1 aligns across 7 bases. V trimming: 4 bases; J trimming: 2 bases; junction bases outside the gene matches: 7. Germline loops: CDR1 LNHDA, CDR2 SQIVND (reference sequence). The CDR3 consists of 16 residues. The CDR3 is CASSTPARGTNEKLFF. CDR3 coding DNA: TGTGCCAGTAGTACGCCTGCCAGGGGGACTAATGAAAAACTGTTTTTT.

V usage is TRBV6-1 and J usage is TRBJ2-7, with TRBD1 as a possible D gene (6 bases). The CDR3 totals 15 residues. Looked up from germline, CDR1 is MNHNS and CDR2 is SASEGT. V lost 2 bases to trimming and J lost 4 bases, with 15 bases between them. CDR3 in DNA: TGTGCCAGCAGTGAAACAGGGTCTATAGTGTACGAGCAGTACTTC. Translation: CASSETGSIVYEQYF.

The CDR3 spells CASSDLAGVKFF. CDR3 bases: TGTGCCAGCAGTGATCTAGCGGGAGTGAAGTTCTTC. The chain couples TRBV25-1 to TRBJ2-1; 10 bases are shared with TRBD2. With 3 bases clipped from V and 14 bases from J, the junction kept 4 bases outside the gene matches. The CDR3 totals 12 residues. Per germline, CDR1 MGHDK and CDR2 SYGVNS.

This rearrangement joins TRBV18 to TRBJ2-2, with a tentative D call TRBD1 (5 bases). Between the trimmed V and J ends, which lost 3 bases and 0 bases, there was a span of 11 bases. Germline assignment: CDR1 KGHSH and CDR2 LQKENI. The CDR3 covers 16 residues. The DNA of the CDR3 is TGTGCCAGCTCACCCCCAGGGAAGGCGAACACCGGGGAGCTGTTTTTT. The encoded protein is CASSPPGKANTGELFF.

The V call is TRBV4-3, the J call TRBJ2-3; the match to TRBD1 covers 7 bases. The junction had 8 bases not matched to a gene; V was cut back by 1 base and J by 4 bases. Germline CDR1 is LGHNA and CDR2 is YSLEER. CDR3 size: 16 residues. The CDR3 nucleotides are TGCGCCAGCAGCCAAGGACCTGACAGGGTCGCAGATACGCAGTATTTT. Its protein product is CASSQGPDRVADTQYF.